The 12 T cell receptor beta chains below come from one sample, sequenced in a study of blood T cell repertoires in COVID-19. The assay was immunoSEQ multiplex PCR, and TCRdb's table has in-frame clones only and misses some. The top ten clones hold about 3.5% of a sample with roughly 100,000 clones, roughly nine tenths of them seen once. Source material: peripheral blood. The receptor source for this set is a woman in her sixties or seventies with acute or convalescent COVID-19.

The V gene is TRBV19, the J gene TRBJ1-6; a weak D match, TRBD1 (6 bases). The germline gives CDR1 LNHDA, CDR2 SQIVND (reference sequence). This CDR3 is built from 17 residues. V was clipped by 6 bases and J by 5 bases, with 20 bases between them. CDR3 nucleotide sequence: TGTGCCAGTAGCATTGGATCGGCAGGGGTAAATAATTCACCCCTCCACTTT. Translating gives CASSIGSAGVNNSPLHF.

This sequence joins TRBV6-4 and TRBJ2-1, with D perhaps TRBD2 (5 bases). The V gene's germline CDR1 is MRHNA and CDR2 SNTAGT. Between the trimmed V and J ends, which lost 0 bases and 8 bases, there was a span of 11 bases. The CDR3 is 14 residues long. The chain's CDR3 is CASSDSRGRDEQFF. The CDR3 DNA follows: TGTGCCAGCAGTGACTCCCGTGGGCGGGATGAGCAGTTCTTC.

The V call is TRBV2, the J call TRBJ1-1, with 10 bases matching TRBD1. The CDR3 loop spans 15 amino acids. Germline CDR1 is SNHLY and CDR2 is FYNNEI. V dropped 6 bases and J dropped 5; count of bases not matched to a gene: 9. The CDR3 protein is CASSYRQGAGTEAFF. DNA of the CDR3: TGTGCCAGCAGCTATAGACAGGGGGCTGGAACTGAAGCTTTCTTT.

The rearrangement links TRBV5-1 to TRBJ2-7, with 9 bases lining up with TRBD1. CDR1 is SGHRS, CDR2 YFSETQ, per germline. V lost 5 bases to trimming and J lost 6 bases; unmatched junction nucleotides: 12. The CDR3 loop spans 15 amino acids. This chain's CDR3 is CASRDPGQGAGEQYF. DNA of the CDR3: TGCGCCAGCAGAGACCCGGGACAGGGTGCGGGCGAGCAGTACTTC.

The V call is TRBV11-3, the J call TRBJ2-7; no clear D gene. Germline CDR1 and CDR2: SGHNT and YENEEA. This CDR3 region has 13 residues. CDR3 sequence (DNA): TGTGCCAGCAGCGTAGACATCTCCTACGAGCAGTACGTC. Translating gives CASSVDISYEQYV.

The chain couples TRBV7-9 to TRBJ2-2; D is undetermined. The CDR3 totals 14 residues. Germline lookup yields CDR1 SEHNR and CDR2 FQNEAQ (reference sequence). Trimming left V 0 bases short and J 2 bases short, with 4 bases between. DNA of the CDR3: TGTGCCAGCAGCTTAGCCCGTAACACCGGGGAGCTGTTTTTT. This encodes CASSLARNTGELFF.

The chain joins TRBV5-1 to TRBJ2-1; 9 nucleotides match TRBD1. The V and J ends lost 4 bases and 6 bases, in that order; junction bases with no gene match: 11. The CDR3 has 16 residues. The germline gives CDR1 SGHRS, CDR2 YFSETQ. The CDR3 here is CASSGGQGRVANEQFF. The CDR3 DNA follows: TGCGCCAGCAGCGGGGGACAGGGTAGGGTCGCCAATGAGCAGTTCTTC.

The rearrangement joins TRBV2 to TRBJ1-2; unclear D gene. V was shortened by 0 bases and J by 1 base, with 15 bases between the two germline ends. In germline, CDR1 is SNHLY, CDR2 FYNNEI. The CDR3 covers 17 residues. The CDR3 here is CASSEAPVTIFNYGYTF. The CDR3 DNA follows: TGTGCCAGCAGTGAAGCGCCAGTCACTATTTTTAACTATGGCTACACCTTC.

This chain connects TRBV5-1 to TRBJ1-1; possible D gene TRBD1, 6 bases. The CDR3 has 14 amino acids. CDR1 SGHRS and CDR2 YFSETQ come from the germline V gene. With 0 bases removed from V and 1 base from J, the gap between germline ends came to 7 bases. Here the CDR3 DNA reads TGCGCCAGCAGCTTGGCGGGACAGAACACTGAAGCTTTCTTT. Its translation is CASSLAGQNTEAFF. Filled out from reference TRBV5-1 and TRBJ1-1, the complete variable domain reads KAGVTQTPRYLIKTRGQQVTLSCSPISGHRSVSWYQQTPGQGLQFLFEYFSETQRNKGNFPGRFSGRQFSNSRSEMNVSTLELGDSALYLCASSLAGQNTEAFFGQGTRLTVV.

The chain is built from TRBV6-1 and TRBJ2-4; no definite D call. V lost 3 bases, J lost 3 bases, and 6 bases lay in between. The V gene's germline CDR1 is MNHNS and CDR2 SASEGT. The CDR3 has 13 amino acids. CDR3 sequence (DNA): TGTGCCAGCAGTGAGTCGGTCAAAAACATTCAGTACTTC. It is translated as CASSESVKNIQYF.

V usage is TRBV5-8 and J usage is TRBJ2-3; D remains unclear. Per the germline V gene, CDR1 is SGHTS and CDR2 is YDEGEE. The CDR3 length is 13 residues. Between the trimmed V and J ends, which lost 0 bases and 2 bases, there was a span of 4 bases. CDR3 loop: CASSLVYTDTQYF. The CDR3 nucleotides are TGTGCCAGCAGCTTGGTCTACACAGATACGCAGTATTTT.

The gene calls are TRBV28 and TRBJ1-2, with 9 bases identical to TRBD1. This CDR3 region has 15 residues. Germline assignment: CDR1 MDHEN and CDR2 SYDVKM. V trimming: 4 bases; J trimming: 6 bases; junction bases outside the gene matches: 9. The CDR3 DNA reads as TGTGCCAGCAGTTCAACCGGGACAGGGATAGATGGCTACACCTTC. As protein: CASSSTGTGIDGYTF.